The T cell receptor beta chain described here comes from a study of persistence of HIV-infected CD4 T cells (dated by TCRdb to about 2020). Some background on the complete study: The study isolated CMV- and HIV-1 Gag-responding CD4+ T cells from ART-treated individuals to examine antigen-driven clonal expansion of HIV-1-infected cells. Peripheral blood samples of up to roughly 180 mL were collected at multiple time points, except for a couple of participants, who underwent leukapheresis at a single time point. The clonality of all cells in each sorted population was assessed by TCRbeta sequencing, whereas the clonality of infected cells was assessed by proviral sequencing. In the cross-participant TCR cluster analysis, fewer than 10 participants were included for CMV and 6 or 7 participants were included for Gag. The median time participants had been on suppressive ART was 7 to 8 years. The study at large found these results: Restriction of bulk TCR analyses to the rare CMV-responding cells that actually carried HIV-1 proviruses was not possible. Degenerate expanded CDR3beta sequences were enriched in antigen-responding cells, suggesting convergent selection of CD4+ responses to CMV and Gag. TCR oligoclonality correlated with proviral oligoclonality within the same sorted populations. Only a small number of individuals took part in the study, and the range of antigens tested was limited. Significantly lower TCRbeta richness was observed in CMV- and Gag-responding cells than in anti-CD3/anti-CD28-responding cells, and higher oligoclonality was observed in CMV-responding cells than in CD3/CD28-stimulated and Gag-responding cells.

The immunoSEQ hsTCRB assay version 4, run in survey mode, was used to sequence TCRbeta repertoires from genomic DNA. For TCRbeta sequencing, genomic DNA was diluted to around 11 ng/uL, with up to about 1 ug used per sample. Under the source paper's analysis protocol: TCRbeta data were analyzed in ImmunoSeq Analyzer 3.0, with diversity computed on productive nucleotide rearrangements. Using the Immunarch R package, the improved Chao index served to estimate lower-bound TCR diversity and the Gini coefficient served to estimate clonality. When different nucleotide rearrangements encoded the same CDR3beta amino acid sequence, each rearrangement was treated as a distinct clonotype. TCRbeta sequences significantly enriched in antigen-responding cells relative to anti-CD3/anti-CD28-activated cells were identified by differential abundance analysis. GLIPH2 clustered TCRs by predicted peptide-MHC specificity, both within individual participants and across merged participant data sets. Drawn from immuneACCESS, this table holds only the in-frame rearrangements with V and J called that TCRdb kept. Clones are partly lost; checked studies trace under half to an unresolved V gene and leave the rest unexplained. For V, J and clone size, that table is used; D and trimming come from the DNA. Within this sample are roughly 41,000 clones, with approximately 84% of them counted one time only. 1.6% of the sample belongs to the ten largest clones.

Read against the paper, the sample's treatment or condition label means: suppressive antiretroviral therapy. Cells were stimulated with lysates of CMV-infected fibroblasts at roughly 9.8 ug/mL. Nonresponding CD40L-negative CD69-negative CD45RO-high memory CD4+ T cells were sorted as memory populations depleted of antigen-responding cells. Participants were HIV-1-infected adults who started suppressive ART during chronic infection. For at least 4 years, participants had undetectable plasma HIV-1 RNA, below 50 copies/mL. To be included, participants needed a CD4+ T cell count above 400 cells/uL and a positive CMV serology. Before stimulation, PBMCs were isolated using density centrifugation and depleted of CD8+ T cells. For about 20 hours, CD8-depleted PBMCs were stimulated with anti-CD28/CD49d costimulation, a CD40-blocking antibody, and enfuvirtide, which was added to prevent new infections. Cell sorting was performed on a Beckman Coulter MoFlo Legacy or XDP sorter, and dead cells were excluded with propidium iodide. Genomic DNA was extracted using the QIAamp DNA Mini Kit for samples with more than one million cells and using the Quick-DNA Microprep Kit for all other samples.

Regarding this clone: Its antigen is unknown. No base quality information exists; no much larger clone differs at one position.

Spanning cysteine to phenylalanine, the CDR3 consists of 17 amino acids. CDR3 DNA is the only sequence kept; it has 51 bases, read in frame from the first base. The germline V gene provides CDR1 KGHSH and CDR2 LQKENI. Trimming takes 0 bases off V and 3 bases off J; junction bases not matched to a gene: 5. Here the chain combines TRBV18 and TRBJ2-7, and TRBD2 matches 13 of the central bases. This TCR came from an adult man with HIV who was CMV-seropositive. The specimen comprised CD4+ T cells sorted from PBMCs after roughly 19-hour stimulation, sampled from a patient who received antiretroviral therapy. According to the study, the label for this sample's cell subset or site signals: CD40L-CD69- CD45RO-high memory CD4 T cells not responding to CMV lysate. The base sequence is TGTGCCAGCTCACCACCTCGGACTAGCGGGGGTAACTACGAGCAGTACTTC. It translates as CASSPPRTSGGNYEQYF.